The following is a TCR beta chain sequence with its context. This sample was taken from a study of blood T cell repertoires in COVID-19. Study context: COVID-19 samples, acute and convalescent, were from the United States, Italy and Spain. In each case, the material was cDNA or gDNA derived from T cells, B-cell-depleted T cells, or PBMCs.

Everyone who took part was roughly 18 to 90 years old, and they came from about 23 US areas. Cohorts were determined from participant-reported clinical history. Some clones are missing from TCRdb's copy, which holds only in-frame ones; the method was immunoSEQ multiplex PCR. The table lists roughly 170,000 clones, around 82% of them singletons. Trimming took off 0 bases at V and 8 bases at J, with 2 bases between the two ends. CDR1 MNHEY and CDR2 SMNVEV come from the germline V gene (reference sequence). CDR3 size: 11 residues. Sequencing input: PBMCs or T cells enriched from blood (not recorded which). V is TRBV27 and J is TRBJ2-1, with D hard to call. The receptor was derived from a woman in her 50s in a cohort exposed to, infected with or recovered from COVID-19 (not recorded which). CDR3 protein: CASSLSDEQFF. As DNA, the CDR3 is TGTGCCAGCAGTTTATCCGATGAGCAGTTCTTC.